The clone carrying this T cell receptor (beta chain) was detected ten times or more. The sample comes from a study of response to subunit inactivated influenza vaccine. TCRdb reprocessed the RT-PCR reads with MiXCR, giving one entry per CDR3 protein. Of some 550,000 distinct CDR3 sequences in the sample, around 25% were seen once. Trimming stripped 5 bases from V and 3 bases from J, with 14 bases between. The CDR3 extends over 15 amino acids. The sample was also linked to a second study, of T cells expressing NK-cell markers. That paper adds: Synthesis of TCR beta cDNA relied on 5'RACE template switching carrying UMIs.

The receptor was isolated from a man aged 45 to 65 who received an inactivated influenza vaccine. The chain recombines TRBV12-3 or TRBV12-4 with TRBJ1-5, with D uncertain. The sequenced sample was CD4+ T cells sorted from PBMCs, obtained about 13 days after vaccination. The CDR3 loop reads CASSPDPNSNQPQHF. CDR3 bases: TGTGCCAGCAGTCCGGACCCTAACTCCAATCAGCCCCAGCATTTT.